Sequencing of this T cell receptor (beta chain) was carried out in a study of siplizumab effects on memory and regulatory T cells. The study, taken as a whole, reports: Naive versus memory phenotype went unassigned for roughly 75-96% of proliferating CD4+ or CD8+ clones. Proliferating Tregs' suppressive function in siplizumab cultures went unconfirmed. Alloreactive sequences traceable to unstimulated CD4+ memory cells were significantly reduced by siplizumab.

Assay used: immunoSEQ multiplex PCR; TCRdb lists only in-frame clones, some missing. The data hold 100,000 or so clones, with 94% observed a single time. This CDR3 comprises 14 residues. Trimming shortened V by 4 bases and J by 10 bases, and 15 bases separated the two germline ends. Germline V gene lookup returns CDR1 SGHNT and CDR2 YYREEE (reference sequence). As concerns this clone: The antigen is not known.

The sequencing input was Tregs sorted from blood. The receptor comes from a human donor in good health. J is TRBJ1-6 and V is TRBV5-4; D is uncertain. As DNA, the CDR3 is TGTGCCAGCAGCCTCGTGAACAGAGGATCACCCCTCCACTTT. This codes for CASSLVNRGSPLHF.